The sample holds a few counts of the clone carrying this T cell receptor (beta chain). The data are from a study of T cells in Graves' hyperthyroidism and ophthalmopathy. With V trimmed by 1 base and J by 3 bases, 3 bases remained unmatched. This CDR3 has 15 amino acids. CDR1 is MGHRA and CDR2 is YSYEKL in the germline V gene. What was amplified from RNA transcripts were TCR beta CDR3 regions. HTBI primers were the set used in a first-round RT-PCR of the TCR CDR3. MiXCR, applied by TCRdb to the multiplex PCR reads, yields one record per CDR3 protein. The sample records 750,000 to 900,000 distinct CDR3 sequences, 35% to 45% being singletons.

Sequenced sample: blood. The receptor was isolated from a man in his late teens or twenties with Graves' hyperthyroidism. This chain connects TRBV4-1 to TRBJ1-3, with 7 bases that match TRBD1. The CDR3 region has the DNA TGCGCCAGCAGCCAAGCACAGGGGTATGGAAACACCATATATTTT. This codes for CASSQAQGYGNTIYF.